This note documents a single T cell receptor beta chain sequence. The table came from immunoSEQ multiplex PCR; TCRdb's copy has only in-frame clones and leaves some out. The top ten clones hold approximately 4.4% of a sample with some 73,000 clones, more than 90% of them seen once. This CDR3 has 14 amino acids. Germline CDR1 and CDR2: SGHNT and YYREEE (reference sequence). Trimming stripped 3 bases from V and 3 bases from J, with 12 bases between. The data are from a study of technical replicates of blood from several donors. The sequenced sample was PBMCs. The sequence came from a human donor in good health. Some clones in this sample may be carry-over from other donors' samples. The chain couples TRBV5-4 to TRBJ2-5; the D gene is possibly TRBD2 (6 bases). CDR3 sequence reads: CASSSGSTKETQYF. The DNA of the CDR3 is TGTGCCAGCAGCTCCGGGAGCACGAAAGAGACCCAGTACTTC.